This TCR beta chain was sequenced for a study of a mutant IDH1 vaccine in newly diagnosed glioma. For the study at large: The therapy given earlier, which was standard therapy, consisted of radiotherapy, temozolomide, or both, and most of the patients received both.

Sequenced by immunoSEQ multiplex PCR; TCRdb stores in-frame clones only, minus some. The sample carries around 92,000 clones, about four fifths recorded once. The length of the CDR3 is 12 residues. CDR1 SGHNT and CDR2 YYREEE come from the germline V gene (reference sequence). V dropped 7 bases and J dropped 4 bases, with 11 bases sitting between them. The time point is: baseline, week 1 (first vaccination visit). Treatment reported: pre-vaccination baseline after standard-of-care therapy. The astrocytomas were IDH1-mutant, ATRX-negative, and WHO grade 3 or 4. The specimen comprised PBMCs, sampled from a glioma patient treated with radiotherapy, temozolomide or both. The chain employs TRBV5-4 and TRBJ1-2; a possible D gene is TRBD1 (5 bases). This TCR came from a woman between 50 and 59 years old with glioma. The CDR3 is CASFGGGYGYTF. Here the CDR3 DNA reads TGTGCCAGCTTCGGGGGTGGCTATGGCTACACCTTC.